This T cell receptor (beta chain) emerged from a study of T cell responses to AZD1222 COVID-19 vaccine. Study-level findings and limits: In all cases, repertoires were sampled only after the peak T cell response.

Assay: immunoSEQ multiplex PCR; the TCRdb copy retains only in-frame clones and omits some. Of about 150,000 clones listed, 75% to 95% are singletons. This CDR3 is 14 amino acids long. CDR1 and CDR2 (germline): LNHDA, SQIVND (reference sequence). The V gene end was trimmed by 2 bases and the J gene end by 4 bases; junction bases not matched to a gene: 2. As for this clone: Its antigen remains unknown.

This clonotype was obtained from an adult in good health. The rearrangement links TRBV19 to TRBJ1-5; 7 nucleotides line up with TRBD1. This material consisted of peripheral blood, taken on day 0 of AZD1222 vaccination. The CDR3 nucleotides read TGTGCCAGTAGTATATTGACAGGGAATCAGCCCCAGCATTTT. The encoded protein is CASSILTGNQPQHF.